This TCR beta chain was sequenced in a study of T cell changes during pregnancy in multiple sclerosis. Sequencing was performed with immunoSEQ multiplex PCR; in TCRdb, only in-frame clones are kept and a portion is missing. The sample consists of approximately 120,000 clones, roughly 96% of them appearing once. The germline gives CDR1 MDHEN, CDR2 SYDVKM. Deletions cut 3 bases from V and 0 bases from J, with 9 bases between. The CDR3 is 14 residues long. The sequencing here drew on peripheral blood, taken after pregnancy. The V call is TRBV28, the J call TRBJ2-7; unclear D gene. The origin of this receptor is a female donor with multiple sclerosis, enrolled in a pregnancy study. The CDR3 spells CASSLVEHSYEQYF. Here the CDR3 DNA reads TGTGCCAGCAGTTTGGTGGAGCACTCCTACGAGCAGTACTTC.